This TCR beta chain was captured in a study of cytomegalovirus exposure and HLA in healthy donors. CDR1 is SGHRS, CDR2 YFSETQ, per germline. V was clipped by 0 bases and J by 4 bases, with 13 bases between them. The CDR3 sequence is 15 residues long. Produced via immunoSEQ multiplex PCR; TCRdb's table is partial and in-frame only. Altogether 250,000 to 400,000 clones are present, 88% being singletons, with the ten largest covering approximately 0.96%. The gene calls are TRBV5-1 and TRBJ1-1, with a weak D call TRBD1 (5 bases). This receptor was taken from a man aged 30 to 39 in good health and CMV-seronegative. Sequencing used PBMCs. As DNA, the CDR3 is TGCGCCAGCAGCTTGGGTCAGGGAGGGTTCACTGAAGCTTTCTTT. It encodes CASSLGQGGFTEAFF.